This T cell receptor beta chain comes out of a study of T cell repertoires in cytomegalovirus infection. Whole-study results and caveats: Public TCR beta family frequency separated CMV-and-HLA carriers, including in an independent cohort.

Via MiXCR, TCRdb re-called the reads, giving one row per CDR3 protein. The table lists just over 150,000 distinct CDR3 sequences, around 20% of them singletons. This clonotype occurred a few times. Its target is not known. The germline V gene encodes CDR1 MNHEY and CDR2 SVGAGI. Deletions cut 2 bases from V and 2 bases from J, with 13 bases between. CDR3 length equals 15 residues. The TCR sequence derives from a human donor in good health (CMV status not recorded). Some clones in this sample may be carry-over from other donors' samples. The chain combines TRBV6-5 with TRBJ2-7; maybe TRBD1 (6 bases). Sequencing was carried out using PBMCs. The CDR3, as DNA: TGTGCCAGCAGTTACAGGGTGGGGGCGACCTACGAGCAGTACTTC. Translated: CASSYRVGATYEQYF.